This entry is about one T cell receptor beta chain. Produced via immunoSEQ multiplex PCR; TCRdb's table is partial and in-frame only. The sample holds some 980,000 clones, around three quarters seen once. V lost 3 bases and J lost 8; bases outside the gene matches: 4. The CDR3 loop spans 14 amino acids. The germline CDR1 and CDR2 sequences are SGHNT and YYREEE (reference sequence). These data are taken from a study of shared clonotypes between healthy human individuals. The sequence was collected from a man between 18 and 29 years old in good health. The rearrangement links TRBV5-4 to TRBJ2-1, with 11 bases lining up with TRBD1. Specimen: memory CD4+ T cells sorted from blood. Stated subset: CD45RA-negative fraction. For the CDR3, the DNA is TGTGCCAGCAGCTGGGACAGGGGGAGGGATGAGCAGTTCTTC. It specifies CASSWDRGRDEQFF.